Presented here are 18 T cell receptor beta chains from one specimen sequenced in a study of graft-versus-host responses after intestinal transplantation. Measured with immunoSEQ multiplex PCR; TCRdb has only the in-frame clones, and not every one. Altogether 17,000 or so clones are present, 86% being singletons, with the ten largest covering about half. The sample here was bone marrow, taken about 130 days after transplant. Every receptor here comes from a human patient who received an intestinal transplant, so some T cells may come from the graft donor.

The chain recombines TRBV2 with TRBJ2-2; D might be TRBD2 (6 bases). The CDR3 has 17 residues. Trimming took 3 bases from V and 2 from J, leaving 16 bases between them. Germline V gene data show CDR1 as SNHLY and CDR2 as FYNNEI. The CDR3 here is CASSDVGAGKNTGELFF. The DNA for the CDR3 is TGTGCCAGCAGTGACGTCGGGGCGGGGAAAAACACCGGGGAGCTGTTTTTT. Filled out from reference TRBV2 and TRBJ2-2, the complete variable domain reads EPEVTQTPSHQVTQMGQEVILRCVPISNHLYFYWYRQILGQKVEFLVSFYNNEISEKSEIFDDQFSVERPDGSNFTLKIRSTKLEDSAMYFCASSDVGAGKNTGELFFGEGSRLTVL.

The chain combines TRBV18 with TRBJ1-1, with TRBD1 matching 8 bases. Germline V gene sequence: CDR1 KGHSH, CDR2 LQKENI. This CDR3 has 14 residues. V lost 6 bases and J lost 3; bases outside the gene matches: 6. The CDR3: CASSSGGAHTEAFF. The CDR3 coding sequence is TGTGCCAGCTCCTCAGGGGGCGCGCACACTGAAGCTTTCTTT.

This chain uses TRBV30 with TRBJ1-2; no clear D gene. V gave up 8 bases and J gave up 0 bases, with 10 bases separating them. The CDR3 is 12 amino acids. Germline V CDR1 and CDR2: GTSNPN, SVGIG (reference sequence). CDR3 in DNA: TGTGCCGGTGGCAGAACTAACTATGGCTACACCTTC. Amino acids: CAGGRTNYGYTF.

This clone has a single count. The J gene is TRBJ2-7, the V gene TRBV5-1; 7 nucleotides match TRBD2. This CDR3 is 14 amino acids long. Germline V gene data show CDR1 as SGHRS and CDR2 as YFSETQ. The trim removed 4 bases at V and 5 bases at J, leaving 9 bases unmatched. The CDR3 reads CASSILTSYDEQYF. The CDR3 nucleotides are TGCGCCAGCAGCATACTGACTAGCTATGACGAGCAGTACTTC.

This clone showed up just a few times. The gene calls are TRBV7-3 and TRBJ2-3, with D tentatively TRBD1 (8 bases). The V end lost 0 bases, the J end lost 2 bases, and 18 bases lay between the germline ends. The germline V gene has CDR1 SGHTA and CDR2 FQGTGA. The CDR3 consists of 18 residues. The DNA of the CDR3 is TGTGCCAGCAGCTTAACAGCCGGGGGGACAGGCATCACAGATACGCAGTATTTT. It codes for CASSLTAGGTGITDTQYF.

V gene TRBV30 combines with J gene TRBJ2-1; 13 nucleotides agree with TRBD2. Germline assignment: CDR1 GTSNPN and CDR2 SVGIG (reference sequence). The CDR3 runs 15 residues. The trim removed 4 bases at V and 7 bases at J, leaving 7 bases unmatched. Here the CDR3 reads CAWTPGLAGLNEQFF. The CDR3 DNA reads TGTGCCTGGACCCCGGGACTAGCGGGACTTAATGAGCAGTTCTTC.

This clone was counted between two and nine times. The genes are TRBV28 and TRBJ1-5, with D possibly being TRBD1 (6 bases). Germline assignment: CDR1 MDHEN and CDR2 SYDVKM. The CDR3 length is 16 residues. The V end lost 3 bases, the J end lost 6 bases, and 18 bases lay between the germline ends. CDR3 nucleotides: TGTGCCAGCAGTTTTGCAGGTAACGGACAGACTCAGCCCCAGCATTTT. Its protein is CASSFAGNGQTQPQHF.

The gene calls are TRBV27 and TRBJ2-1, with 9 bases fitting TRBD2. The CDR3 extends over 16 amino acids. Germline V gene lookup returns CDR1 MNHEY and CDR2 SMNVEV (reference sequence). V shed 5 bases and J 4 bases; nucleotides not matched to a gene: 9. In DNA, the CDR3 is TGTGCCAGCAGTCAACTGACTAGCGGATTTTACAATGAGCAGTTCTTC. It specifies CASSQLTSGFYNEQFF.

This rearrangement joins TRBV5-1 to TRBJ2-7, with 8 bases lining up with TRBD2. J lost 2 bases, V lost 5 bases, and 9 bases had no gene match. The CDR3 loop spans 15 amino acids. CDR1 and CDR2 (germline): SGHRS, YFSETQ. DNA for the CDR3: TGCGCCAGCAGACTTGAACTAGCGGCCCCCTACGAGCAGTACTTC. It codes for CASRLELAAPYEQYF.

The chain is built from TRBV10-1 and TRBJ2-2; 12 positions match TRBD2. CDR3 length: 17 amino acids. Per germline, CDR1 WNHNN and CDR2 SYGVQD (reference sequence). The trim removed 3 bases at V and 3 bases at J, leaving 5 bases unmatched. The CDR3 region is CASSDVTSGSDTGELFF. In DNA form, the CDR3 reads TGCGCCAGCAGTGATGTGACTAGCGGGAGCGACACCGGGGAGCTGTTTTTT.

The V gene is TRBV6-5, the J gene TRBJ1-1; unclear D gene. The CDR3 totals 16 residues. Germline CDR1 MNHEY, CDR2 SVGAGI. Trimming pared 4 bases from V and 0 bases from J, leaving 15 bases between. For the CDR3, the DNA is TGTGCCAGCAGTTTCCGGGCCCCGAGGGTGAACACTGAAGCTTTCTTT. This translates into CASSFRAPRVNTEAFF.

This CDR3 reads CASSSLGTSGKEQYF. The CDR3 nucleotides are TGTGCCAGCAGTTCTCTCGGGACTAGCGGGAAGGAGCAGTACTTC. The chain combines TRBV27 with TRBJ2-7, with TRBD2 matching 13 bases. CDR1 is MNHEY, CDR2 SMNVEV, per germline (reference sequence). This CDR3 comprises 15 residues. V was clipped by 4 bases and J by 7 bases; unmatched bases: 7.

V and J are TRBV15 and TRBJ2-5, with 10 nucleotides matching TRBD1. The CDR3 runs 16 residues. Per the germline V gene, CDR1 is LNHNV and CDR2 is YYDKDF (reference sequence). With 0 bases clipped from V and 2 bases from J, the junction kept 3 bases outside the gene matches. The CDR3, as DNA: TGTGCCACCAGCAGAGAGGGACAGGGGACGCAAGAGACCCAGTACTTC. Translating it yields CATSREGQGTQETQYF.

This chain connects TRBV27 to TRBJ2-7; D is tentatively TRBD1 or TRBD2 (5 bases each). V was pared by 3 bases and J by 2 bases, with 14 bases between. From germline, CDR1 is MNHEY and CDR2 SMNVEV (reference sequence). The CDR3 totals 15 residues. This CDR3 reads CASSFGASNPYEQYF. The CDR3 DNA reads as TGTGCCAGCAGTTTCGGGGCTAGCAACCCCTACGAGCAGTACTTC.

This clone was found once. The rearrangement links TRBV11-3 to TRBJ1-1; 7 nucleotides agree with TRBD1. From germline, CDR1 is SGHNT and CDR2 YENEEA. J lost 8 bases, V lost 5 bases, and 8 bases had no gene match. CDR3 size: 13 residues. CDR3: CASSPSRQGEAFF. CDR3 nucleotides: TGTGCCAGCAGCCCCAGTCGACAGGGAGAAGCTTTCTTT.

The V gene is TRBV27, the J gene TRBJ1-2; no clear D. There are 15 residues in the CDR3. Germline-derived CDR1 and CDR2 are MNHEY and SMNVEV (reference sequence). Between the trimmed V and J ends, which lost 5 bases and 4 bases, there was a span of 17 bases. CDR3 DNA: TGTGCCAGCAGTCCGGGAGGAGGGCCTTTCTATGGCTACACCTTC. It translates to CASSPGGGPFYGYTF.

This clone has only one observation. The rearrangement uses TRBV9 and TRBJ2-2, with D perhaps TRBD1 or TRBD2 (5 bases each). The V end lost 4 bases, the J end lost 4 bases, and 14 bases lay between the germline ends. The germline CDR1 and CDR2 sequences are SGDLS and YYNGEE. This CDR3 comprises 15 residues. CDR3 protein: CASSSPGTGTGELFF. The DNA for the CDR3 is TGTGCCAGCAGCTCCCCCGGGACGGGCACCGGGGAGCTGTTTTTT.

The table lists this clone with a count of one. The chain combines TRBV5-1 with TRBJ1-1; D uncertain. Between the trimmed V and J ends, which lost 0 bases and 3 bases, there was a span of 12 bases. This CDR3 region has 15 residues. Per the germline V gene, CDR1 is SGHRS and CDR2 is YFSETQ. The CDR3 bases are TGCGCCAGCAGCTTGGCCGCGGTTCGGGACACTGAAGCTTTCTTT. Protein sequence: CASSLAAVRDTEAFF.